This paragraph reports one TCR beta chain. The data originate from a study of blood T cell repertoires in COVID-19. This CDR3 has 16 amino acids. V was shortened by 0 bases and J by 0 bases, with 8 bases between the two germline ends. Germline-derived CDR1 and CDR2 are SGHAT and FQNNGV. Some clones are missing from TCRdb's copy, which holds only in-frame ones; the method was immunoSEQ multiplex PCR. The table lists 300,000 to 350,000 clones, around 90% of them singletons, with roughly 2.3% in the top ten. The sample consisted of peripheral blood. This receptor was obtained from a young man with active or convalescent COVID-19. The J gene is TRBJ1-4, the V gene TRBV11-2; D unclear. CDR3 protein: CASSLDQVATNEKLFF. The CDR3 nucleotides read TGTGCCAGCAGCTTAGATCAGGTCGCAACTAATGAAAAACTGTTTTTT.